Below are 19 T cell receptor beta chains sequenced from a single sample in a study of control samples from healthy donors and cancer patients. The table came from immunoSEQ multiplex PCR; TCRdb's copy has only in-frame clones and leaves some out. The profile covers more than 65,000 clones, with around 80% appearing a single time and approximately 15% taken by the ten largest. Sequencing was carried out using blood. The source of these receptors is a man between 60 and 75 years old in good health.

In the case of this clone: The same CDR3 arises from other DNA sequences in this sample as well. This sequence joins TRBV12-3 or TRBV12-4 and TRBJ1-5; D call uncertain. The length of the CDR3 is 13 residues. Trimming removed 3 bases at V and 1 base at J, with 4 bases between. The CDR3 coding sequence is TGTGCCAGCAGTTTTTCCAGCAATCAGCCCCAGCATTTT. The encoded protein is CASSFSSNQPQHF.

The chain joins TRBV6-2 or TRBV6-3 to TRBJ1-2, with unresolved D. V was trimmed by 6 bases and J by 1 base, leaving 12 bases between them. The germline V gene encodes CDR1 MNHEY and CDR2 SVGEGT. The CDR3 is made up of 14 amino acids. The chain's CDR3 is CASSIRADNYGYTF. CDR3 DNA sequence: TGTGCCAGCAGCATCCGAGCGGATAACTATGGCTACACCTTC.

The genes are TRBV28 and TRBJ2-7; 12 bases fit TRBD2. The CDR3 spans 15 residues. Germline CDR1 MDHEN, CDR2 SYDVKM. With V trimmed by 5 bases and J by 4 bases, 6 bases remained unmatched. The DNA for the CDR3 is TGTGCCAGCAGTCCCCTAGCGGGAGGGTTTTACGAGCAGTACTTC. Translating gives CASSPLAGGFYEQYF.

This clone was detected a few times. The rearrangement joins TRBV28 to TRBJ2-7; maybe TRBD2 (5 bases). V was clipped by 6 bases and J by 7 bases, with 10 bases between them. The CDR3 runs 11 residues. Germline loops: CDR1 MDHEN, CDR2 SYDVKM. CDR3 nucleotide sequence: TGTGCCAGCAGCCTAAGGAGGGAGCAGTACTTC. Protein: CASSLRREQYF.

This clone has just a few counts. The chain uses TRBV4-1 and TRBJ2-2; weak D call: TRBD2 (6 bases). V lost 4 bases and J lost 0, with 9 bases in between. This CDR3 has 15 amino acids. Germline V gene data show CDR1 as MGHRA and CDR2 as YSYEKL. CDR3 amino acids: CASSRGTANTGELFF. The CDR3 nucleotides read TGCGCCAGCAGCCGCGGGACGGCGAACACCGGGGAGCTGTTTTTT.

This clone has a count of ten or more. The V gene is TRBV6-2 or TRBV6-3, the J gene TRBJ1-5; 10 positions agree with TRBD1. This CDR3 has 15 residues. J lost 6 bases, V lost 7 bases, and 9 bases had no gene match. CDR1 is MNHEY and CDR2 is SVGEGT in the germline V gene. CDR3 DNA: TGTGCCAGCACCCCGGGACAGGGGATGGGTCAGCCCCAGCATTTT. It is translated as CASTPGQGMGQPQHF.

This rearrangement joins TRBV6-1 to TRBJ1-6; 8 bases align to TRBD1. The length of the CDR3 is 13 residues. Germline V gene sequence: CDR1 MNHNS, CDR2 SASEGT. V shed 3 bases, J shed 8 bases, and the junction held 0 bases outside the gene matches. The CDR3 DNA follows: TGTGCCAGCAGTGACAGGGGGCATTCACCCCTCCACTTT. Its protein product is CASSDRGHSPLHF.

The genes are TRBV19 and TRBJ1-5; D call uncertain. Germline CDR1 reads LNHDA; CDR2 reads SQIVND (reference sequence). This CDR3 comprises 16 residues. V lost 0 bases to trimming and J lost 0 bases, with 9 bases between them. CDR3 in amino acids: CASSIDIQYSNQPQHF. Written as DNA, the CDR3 is TGTGCCAGTAGTATAGATATCCAGTATAGCAATCAGCCCCAGCATTTT. Together with reference TRBV19 and TRBJ1-5, the CDR3 gives the full variable domain: DGGITQSPKYLFRKEGQNVTLSCEQNLNHDAMYWYRQDPGQGLRLIYYSQIVNDFQKGDIAEGYSVSREKKESFPLTVTSAQKNPTAFYLCASSIDIQYSNQPQHFGDGTRLSIL.

The chain joins TRBV14 to TRBJ2-5; tentatively, D is TRBD1 or TRBD2 (5 bases each). Per the germline V gene, CDR1 is SGHDN and CDR2 is FVKESK. The CDR3 has 14 residues. V was cut by 2 bases and J by 6 bases, with 13 bases left in between. Written as DNA, the CDR3 is TGTGCCAGCAGCCAAAAGGGACCTCAACAGACCCAGTACTTC. Translation gives CASSQKGPQQTQYF.

This clone was counted only a few times. This chain joins TRBV7-2 and TRBJ2-1; D might be TRBD2 (5 bases). This CDR3 spans 15 amino acids. Trimming left V 5 bases short and J 3 bases short, with 14 bases between. Germline V CDR1 and CDR2: SGHTA, FQGNSA. DNA of the CDR3: TGTGCCAGCAGCGCTGGCGGAGGATACTACAATGAGCAGTTCTTC. It yields the protein CASSAGGGYYNEQFF.

The chain combines TRBV7-8 with TRBJ2-7, with 11 bases identical to TRBD2. CDR1 is SGHVS and CDR2 is FQNEAQ in the germline V gene. V was pared by 8 bases and J by 1 base, with 7 bases of the junction left unmatched. The CDR3 spans 15 residues. CDR3 amino acids: CASGDGTSGSYEQYF. CDR3 nucleotides: TGTGCCAGCGGGGATGGGACTAGCGGATCCTACGAGCAGTACTTC.

V usage is TRBV5-6 and J usage is TRBJ2-7, with 10 nucleotides matching TRBD2. The CDR3 loop spans 15 amino acids. CDR1 and CDR2 from the germline V gene are SGHDT and YYEEEE. Trimming took 4 bases from V and 2 from J; bases not matched to a gene: 6. DNA for the CDR3: TGTGCCAGCAGCACAAGCGGGAGGGGCGCCTACGAGCAGTACTTC. Its protein is CASSTSGRGAYEQYF.

The chain employs TRBV5-1 and TRBJ1-4; possibly TRBD1 for D (6 bases). V lost 0 bases to trimming and J lost 8 bases, with 17 bases between them. Germline V gene lookup returns CDR1 SGHRS and CDR2 YFSETQ. The CDR3 spans 16 residues. The DNA for the CDR3 is TGCGCCAGCAGCTTGGGAAGCGGGGGCGCTCGGGAAAAACTGTTTTTT. Its protein is CASSLGSGGAREKLFF.

The rearrangement joins TRBV27 to TRBJ2-3; 12 bases align to TRBD2. This CDR3 comprises 16 residues. With V trimmed by 5 bases and J by 6 bases, 9 bases remained unmatched. The germline V gene encodes CDR1 MNHEY and CDR2 SMNVEV (reference sequence). The CDR3 region has the DNA TGTGCCAGCAGTATTCTAGCGGGAGGGCCGTCCGATACGCAGTATTTT. It is translated as CASSILAGGPSDTQYF.

This clone appeared once. The chain carries TRBV2 and TRBJ1-2, with 9 bases lining up with TRBD1. This CDR3 comprises 14 residues. CDR1 and CDR2 (germline): SNHLY, FYNNEI. V dropped 7 bases and J dropped 4; count of bases not matched to a gene: 7. Here the CDR3 reads CASNVQGAGYGYTF. The CDR3 DNA reads as TGTGCCAGCAACGTACAGGGGGCGGGCTATGGCTACACCTTC.

The rearrangement links TRBV5-5 to TRBJ1-2; TRBD1 matches at 8 bases. The length of the CDR3 is 16 residues. Germline lookup yields CDR1 SGHKS and CDR2 YYEKEE (reference sequence). J lost 0 bases, V lost 3 bases, and 7 bases had no gene match. The CDR3, as DNA: TGTGCCAGCAGCTCTGGACAGGGACTCCCTAACTATGGCTACACCTTC. Residues: CASSSGQGLPNYGYTF.

The rearrangement joins TRBV5-1 to TRBJ2-5; D is uncertain. Germline CDR1 and CDR2: SGHRS and YFSETQ. Between the trimmed V and J ends, which lost 2 bases and 3 bases, there was a span of 2 bases. The CDR3 contains 11 residues. CDR3 sequence reads: CASSFEETQYF. As DNA, the CDR3 is TGCGCCAGCAGCTTCGAAGAGACCCAGTACTTC.

This clone has only one observation. CDR3 in amino acids: CASSQGWGRANTEAFF. The DNA for the CDR3 is TGCGCCAGCAGCCAAGGGTGGGGGAGGGCAAACACTGAAGCTTTCTTT. This rearrangement joins TRBV4-3 to TRBJ1-1, with D possibly matching TRBD1 (5 bases). Trimming removed 1 base at V and 2 bases at J, with 14 bases between. CDR1 LGHNA and CDR2 YSLEER come from the germline V gene. CDR3 length equals 16 residues.

This clone was found once. This CDR3 reads CAWRVVHNSPLHF. CDR3 sequence (DNA): TGTGCCTGGAGGGTAGTACATAATTCACCCCTCCACTTT. This chain connects TRBV30 to TRBJ1-6; unclear D gene. V was shortened by 3 bases and J by 5 bases, with 8 bases between the two germline ends. Looked up from germline, CDR1 is GTSNPN and CDR2 is SVGIG (reference sequence). This CDR3 contains 13 residues.